This T cell receptor (beta chain) was captured by sequencing in a study of high-grade serous ovarian cancer treatment subgroups. Study-wide background: Mean per sample: around 14,000 reads, 6,500 to 9,000 unique TCR beta rearrangements. The study's findings and limits: Clonal relatedness tracked neoantigen level, and by trend copy number and mutation load. Different patients shared almost no repertoire; same-patient tumors shared 0.11 to 0.79.

Tumor samples were taken before definitive surgery or chemotherapy. Profiled with immunoSEQ multiplex PCR; TCRdb holds only in-frame clones, not every one. The sample lists roughly 3,500 clones, 68% occurring once. With respect to this clone: Its antigen is still unknown.

The V and J ends lost 2 bases and 0 bases respectively, with 12 bases between them. Per germline, CDR1 SGHRS and CDR2 YFSETQ. The CDR3 runs 15 residues. The chain combines TRBV5-1 with TRBJ2-7; no firm D call. The TCR was taken from a human donor with high-grade serous ovarian cancer. Sequences were obtained from tumor tissue. CDR3 in DNA: TGCGCCAGCAGCTTAACCCCTACAACCTCCTACGAGCAGTACTTC. Protein product: CASSLTPTTSYEQYF.